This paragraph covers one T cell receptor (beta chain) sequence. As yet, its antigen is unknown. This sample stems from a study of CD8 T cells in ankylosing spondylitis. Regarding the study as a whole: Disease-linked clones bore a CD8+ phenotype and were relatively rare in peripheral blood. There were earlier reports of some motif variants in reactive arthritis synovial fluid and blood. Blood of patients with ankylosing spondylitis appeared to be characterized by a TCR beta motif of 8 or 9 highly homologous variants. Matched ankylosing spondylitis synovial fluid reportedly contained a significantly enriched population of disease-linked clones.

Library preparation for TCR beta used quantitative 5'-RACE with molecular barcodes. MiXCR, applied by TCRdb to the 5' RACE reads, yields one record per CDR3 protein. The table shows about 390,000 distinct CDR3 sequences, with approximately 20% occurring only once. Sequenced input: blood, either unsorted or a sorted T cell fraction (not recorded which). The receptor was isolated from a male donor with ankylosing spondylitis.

The CDR3 is CSASAPRDSQETQYF. The CDR3 DNA sequence: TGCAGTGCTAGTGCGCCCCGGGACAGCCAAGAGACCCAGTACTTC. This chain links TRBV20-1 with TRBJ2-5, with 7 positions matching TRBD1. V shed 3 bases, J shed 1 base, and the junction held 8 bases outside the gene matches. This CDR3 has 15 amino acids. Germline V gene lookup returns CDR1 DFQATT and CDR2 SNEGSKA (reference sequence).